Below are 19 T cell receptor beta chains sequenced from a single sample in a study of cytomegalovirus exposure and HLA in healthy donors. The PCR contained 60 Vbeta and 13 Jbeta primers. TCRdb's copy holds only in-frame clones and misses some; the assay was immunoSEQ multiplex PCR. This table holds 150,000 to 200,000 clones, 68% found once. Sample: PBMCs. The receptors derive from a man aged 25-45 years in good health and CMV-seropositive.

The gene calls are TRBV5-8 and TRBJ1-5, with D tentatively TRBD1 (5 bases). This CDR3 spans 15 amino acids. Trimming stripped 0 bases from V and 1 base from J, with 8 bases between. Germline assignment: CDR1 SGHTS and CDR2 YDEGEE. The CDR3 DNA follows: TGTGCCAGCAGCTTGGGGGGGGAGAGCAATCAGCCCCAGCATTTT. Protein: CASSLGGESNQPQHF.

The chain couples TRBV9 to TRBJ1-5; 7 nucleotides line up with TRBD1. Germline values: CDR1 SGDLS, CDR2 YYNGEE. CDR3 size: 15 residues. Unmatched junction bases numbered 11, after V lost 4 bases and J lost 7 bases. The CDR3 sequence: CASSPEEGAGQPQHF. The DNA of the CDR3 is TGTGCCAGCAGCCCCGAGGAGGGGGCCGGGCAGCCCCAGCATTTT.

In this sample, this clone turned up once. The chain combines TRBV27 with TRBJ2-4, with D uncertain. V was shortened by 3 bases and J by 2 bases, with 11 bases between the two germline ends. The germline V gene encodes CDR1 MNHEY and CDR2 SMNVEV (reference sequence). The CDR3 sequence is 15 residues long. CDR3 sequence: CASSFGIAPKNIQYF. CDR3 nucleotide sequence: TGTGCCAGCAGTTTCGGTATAGCACCCAAAAACATTCAGTACTTC.

This sequence joins TRBV5-1 and TRBJ2-6; the match to TRBD1 covers 9 bases. CDR3 length: 18 amino acids. CDR1 and CDR2 (germline): SGHRS, YFSETQ. Unmatched junction bases numbered 7, after V lost 3 bases and J lost 0 bases. The CDR3 here is CASSSGQGSSSGANVLTF. As DNA, the CDR3 is TGCGCCAGCAGCTCCGGACAGGGGAGTTCCTCTGGGGCCAACGTCCTGACTTTC.

This clone appeared once. The chain joins TRBV5-1 to TRBJ1-4, with D unresolved. The CDR3 is made up of 15 amino acids. Trimming pared 0 bases from V and 7 bases from J, leaving 13 bases between. Per the germline V gene, CDR1 is SGHRS and CDR2 is YFSETQ. Here the CDR3 reads CASSLVGSRSEKLFF. In nucleotides, the CDR3 is TGCGCCAGCAGCTTGGTTGGGTCTCGGAGTGAAAAACTGTTTTTT. The whole variable domain, remainder taken from reference TRBV5-1 and TRBJ1-4, is KAGVTQTPRYLIKTRGQQVTLSCSPISGHRSVSWYQQTPGQGLQFLFEYFSETQRNKGNFPGRFSGRQFSNSRSEMNVSTLELGDSALYLCASSLVGSRSEKLFFGSGTQLSVL.

The V call is TRBV2, the J call TRBJ2-7, with 8 bases lining up with TRBD2. Per germline, CDR1 SNHLY and CDR2 FYNNEI. The CDR3 totals 13 residues. V was pared by 7 bases and J by 5 bases, with 7 bases of the junction left unmatched. The CDR3 loop is CASNEREFNEQYF. CDR3 DNA: TGTGCCAGCAACGAGCGGGAGTTCAACGAGCAGTACTTC.

The chain is built from TRBV5-6 and TRBJ2-7; 7 bases are a match to TRBD1. With V trimmed by 4 bases and J by 6 bases, 19 bases remained unmatched. This CDR3 is 17 amino acids long. In germline, CDR1 is SGHDT, CDR2 YYEEEE. The CDR3 bases are TGTGCCAGCAGCCGTGGAGATCCGGGAAGACAGGGACGCGAGCAGTACTTC. It specifies CASSRGDPGRQGREQYF. The full variable domain, with the rest looked up from reference TRBV5-6 and TRBJ2-7, is DAGVTQSPTHLIKTRGQQVTLRCSPKSGHDTVSWYQQALGQGPQFIFQYYEEEERQRGNFPDRFSGHQFPNYSSELNVNALLLGDSALYLCASSRGDPGRQGREQYFGPGTRLTVT.

This clone was counted between two and nine times. The rearrangement links TRBV5-1 to TRBJ2-1; 7 nucleotides line up with TRBD2. The CDR3 runs 15 residues. CDR1 is SGHRS and CDR2 is YFSETQ in the germline V gene. After removal of 1 base from V and 7 bases from J, the junction contained 8 bases not matched to a gene. CDR3 nucleotides: TGCGCCAGCAGCTTGAAGGTAGCGGGTGGAAATGAGCAGTTCTTC. It encodes CASSLKVAGGNEQFF.

The chain has TRBV2 and TRBJ2-5, with D possibly being TRBD1 (5 bases). The ends were cut back, 5 bases at V and 4 bases at J, with 8 bases in the middle. The V gene's germline CDR1 is SNHLY and CDR2 FYNNEI. This CDR3 spans 12 amino acids. CDR3 in DNA: TGTGCCAGCAGTCGACAGATAGAGACCCAGTACTTC. Translation: CASSRQIETQYF.

This clone appeared a few times. This chain links TRBV5-1 with TRBJ1-2; no reliable D call. Germline V CDR1 and CDR2: SGHRS, YFSETQ. The CDR3 has 12 amino acids. V lost 2 bases, J lost 10 bases, and 12 bases lay in between. CDR3 in DNA: TGCGCCAGCAGCTTTATCGGGGAGGACTACACCTTC. This encodes CASSFIGEDYTF.

The rearrangement joins TRBV11-3 to TRBJ2-1; 13 nucleotides line up with TRBD2. CDR1 and CDR2 from the germline V gene are SGHNT and YENEEA. The CDR3 totals 19 residues. J lost 7 bases, V lost 2 bases, and 14 bases had no gene match. DNA of the CDR3: TGTGCCAGCAGCTTATCCCCCCTTCTACTAGCGGGAGGGTTGAATGAGCAGTTCTTC. Protein sequence: CASSLSPLLLAGGLNEQFF.

This clone was seen more than once but under ten times. The genes are TRBV5-4 and TRBJ2-5, with D perhaps TRBD1 (6 bases). Trimming pared 0 bases from V and 6 bases from J, leaving 9 bases between. The CDR3 length is 13 residues. The V gene's germline CDR1 is SGHNT and CDR2 YYREEE (reference sequence). CDR3 loop: CASSLGQGQTQYF. The CDR3 nucleotides are TGTGCCAGCAGCTTGGGTCAGGGGCAGACCCAGTACTTC. Based on the CDR3 plus reference TRBV5-4 and TRBJ2-5, the full variable domain is ETGVTQSPTHLIKTRGQQVTLRCSSQSGHNTVSWYQQALGQGPQFIFQYYREEENGRGNFPPRFSGLQFPNYSSELNVNALELDDSALYLCASSLGQGQTQYFGPGTRLLVL.

This chain's CDR3 is CASSYSGATQETQYF. The CDR3 region has the DNA TGTGCCAGCAGTTACTCTGGGGCGACCCAAGAGACCCAGTACTTC. The chain links TRBV6-5 to TRBJ2-5, with a weak D call TRBD1 (5 bases). V dropped 0 bases and J dropped 1 base, with 9 bases sitting between them. CDR3 size: 15 residues. CDR1 MNHEY and CDR2 SVGAGI come from the germline V gene.

This clone was counted only a few times. This chain joins TRBV10-2 and TRBJ1-5; D may be TRBD1 (6 bases). V lost 7 bases and J 0 bases, leaving 10 bases between the germline ends. The CDR3 length is 14 residues. Germline V gene sequence: CDR1 WSHSY, CDR2 SAAADI. The CDR3: CASNRANSNQPQHF. The CDR3 bases are TGCGCCAGCAACAGGGCGAATAGCAATCAGCCCCAGCATTTT.

The V gene is TRBV5-1, the J gene TRBJ2-1; weak D call: TRBD2 (7 bases). The germline V gene encodes CDR1 SGHRS and CDR2 YFSETQ. The CDR3 is 16 amino acids. The ends were cut back, 0 bases at V and 0 bases at J, with 10 bases in the middle. CDR3 residues: CASSLEGGISYNEQFF. The DNA of the CDR3 is TGCGCCAGCAGCTTGGAGGGGGGGATCTCCTACAATGAGCAGTTCTTC.

The chain couples TRBV6-5 to TRBJ2-1; 10 nucleotides agree with TRBD1. CDR3 size: 16 residues. CDR1 and CDR2 from the germline V gene are MNHEY and SVGAGI. V trimming: 2 bases; J trimming: 7 bases; junction bases outside the gene matches: 8. The CDR3 loop is CASSYHRDRGGNEQFF. The DNA of the CDR3 is TGTGCCAGCAGTTACCACCGGGACAGGGGAGGGAATGAGCAGTTCTTC.

The genes are TRBV7-3 and TRBJ2-7; D is perhaps TRBD1 (8 bases). Trimming took 5 bases from V and 5 from J, leaving 22 bases between them. There are 16 residues in the CDR3. Germline assignment: CDR1 SGHTA and CDR2 FQGTGA. CDR3 nucleotides: TGTGCCAGCAGCGCCAAAGCGGGGCAGGGGGCCCACGAGCAGTACTTC. Translating gives CASSAKAGQGAHEQYF.

The rearrangement uses TRBV6-6 and TRBJ2-7; D is possibly TRBD1 (6 bases). This CDR3 region has 13 residues. Trimming stripped 6 bases from V and 12 bases from J, with 21 bases between. Germline assignment: CDR1 MNHNY and CDR2 SVGAGI (reference sequence). Here the CDR3 DNA reads TGTGCCAGCAGACGCGATTTGACAGGCGGGCTGTACTTC. Its protein product is CASRRDLTGGLYF.

The chain is built from TRBV5-4 and TRBJ1-4, with D uncertain. The ends were cut back, 1 base at V and 4 bases at J, with 11 bases in the middle. Germline values: CDR1 SGHNT, CDR2 YYREEE (reference sequence). This CDR3 has 15 amino acids. Here the CDR3 reads CASSLPGYDNEKLFF. As DNA, the CDR3 is TGTGCCAGCAGCTTGCCCGGGTATGATAATGAAAAACTGTTTTTT.